Listed below are T cell receptor beta chains from one sample, sequenced in a study of Ad26.COV2.S vaccination and SARS-CoV-2 variants. TCRdb's copy holds only in-frame clones and misses some; the assay was immunoSEQ multiplex PCR. The sample carries around 320,000 clones, around 83% recorded once. The sequences come from peripheral blood, collected in a trial of Ad26.COV2.S vaccine versus placebo. These TCRs come from a person between 18 and 60 years old who received the Ad26.COV2.S COVID-19 vaccine or a placebo. Both conserved end residues are part of each CDR3. D genes are given only for firm matches. Some rows mark clone size as missing; the rest say once, few, many or name a class of expanded clone.

d_call: NA; v_call: TRBV19; j_call: TRBJ2-1; clone_size: few; cdr3_nt: TGTGCCAGTAGTCTTACAGGGTACAATGAGCAGTTCTTC; cdr3_aa: CASSLTGYNEQFF
d_call: NA; v_call: TRBV3-1/TRBV3-2; j_call: TRBJ2-2; clone_size: once; cdr3_nt: TGTGCCAGCAGCCAAGGGGTAGGGATTACCGGGGAGCTGTTTTTT; cdr3_aa: CASSQGVGITGELFF
d_call: NA; v_call: TRBV5-4; j_call: TRBJ2-2; clone_size: few; cdr3_nt: TGTGCCAGCAGCCGCCTGGTCCCCGGGGAGCTGTTTTTT; cdr3_aa: CASSRLVPGELFF
d_call: NA; v_call: TRBV21-1; j_call: TRBJ1-1; clone_size: NA; cdr3_nt: TGTGCCAGCAGCAATGGGGACAGGGGGGCTCGACGATATGGTGAAGCTTTCTTT; cdr3_aa: CASSNGDRGARRYGEAFF
d_call: NA; v_call: TRBV5-1; j_call: TRBJ1-1; clone_size: NA; cdr3_nt: TGCGCCAGCAGCTTGTTAGTCGGGAGCACTGAAGCTTTCTTT; cdr3_aa: CASSLLVGSTEAFF
d_call: NA; v_call: TRBV5-1; j_call: TRBJ1-4; clone_size: NA; cdr3_nt: TGCGCCAGCAAGTCGGGGACTACTAATGAAAAACTGTTTTTT; cdr3_aa: CASKSGTTNEKLFF
d_call: NA; v_call: TRBV18; j_call: TRBJ1-6; clone_size: NA; cdr3_nt: TGTGCCAGCTCAATAGAGGGGAATTCACCCCTCCACTTT; cdr3_aa: CASSIEGNSPLHF
d_call: NA; v_call: TRBV6-5; j_call: TRBJ2-7; clone_size: NA; cdr3_nt: TGTGCCAGCAGCCTTCGGGGGCCATCCTACGAGCAGTACTTC; cdr3_aa: CASSLRGPSYEQYF
d_call: NA; v_call: TRBV7-9; j_call: TRBJ1-1; clone_size: NA; cdr3_nt: TGTGCCAGCAGCTCCCCGTCGGGGGACATGAACACTGAAGCTTTCTTT; cdr3_aa: CASSSPSGDMNTEAFF
d_call: NA; v_call: TRBV7-6; j_call: TRBJ1-2; clone_size: NA; cdr3_nt: TGTGCCAGCAGCCCCGGGACGGAGAACTATGGCTACACCTTC; cdr3_aa: CASSPGTENYGYTF
d_call: TRBD2; v_call: TRBV18; j_call: TRBJ2-3; clone_size: NA; cdr3_nt: TGTGCCAGCTCACCCAGAGGACTAGCGGGCTCCAGCACAGATACGCAGTATTTT; cdr3_aa: CASSPRGLAGSSTDTQYF
d_call: NA; v_call: TRBV5-1; j_call: TRBJ2-2; clone_size: few; cdr3_nt: TGCGCCAGCAGGCGTAGTGCCGGGGAGCTGTTTTTT; cdr3_aa: CASRRSAGELFF
d_call: NA; v_call: TRBV6-4; j_call: TRBJ1-2; clone_size: NA; cdr3_nt: TGTGCCAGCAGTCCCGGTGCCGGCCCTACTAACTATGGCTACACCTTC; cdr3_aa: CASSPGAGPTNYGYTF
d_call: NA; v_call: TRBV5-6; j_call: TRBJ1-1; clone_size: once; cdr3_nt: TGTGCCAGCAGCTTCGCAGGGAACACTGAAGCTTTCTTT; cdr3_aa: CASSFAGNTEAFF
d_call: NA; v_call: TRBV10-3; j_call: TRBJ1-1; clone_size: NA; cdr3_nt: TGTGCCACCCTCCCCCGGGACCAAGGAACTGAAGCTTTCTTT; cdr3_aa: CATLPRDQGTEAFF
d_call: NA; v_call: TRBV5-1; j_call: TRBJ1-3; clone_size: once; cdr3_nt: TGCGCCAGCAGCTCCGGGGGCGGAGGGCACTCTGGAAACACCATATATTTT; cdr3_aa: CASSSGGGGHSGNTIYF
d_call: TRBD2; v_call: TRBV30; j_call: TRBJ2-1; clone_size: NA; cdr3_nt: TGTGCCTGGAGTGTACGGACTAGCGGGGGTCGGAATGAGCAGTTCTTC; cdr3_aa: CAWSVRTSGGRNEQFF
d_call: NA; v_call: TRBV5-8; j_call: TRBJ2-7; clone_size: NA; cdr3_nt: TGTGCCAGCAGCGGGGGGACCCTGGGTTACTACGAGCAGTACTTC; cdr3_aa: CASSGGTLGYYEQYF
d_call: TRBD1; v_call: TRBV23-1; j_call: TRBJ1-4; clone_size: NA; cdr3_nt: TGCGCCAGCAGTCATTTCGACAGGGCGAGGGGTGAAAAACTGTTTTTT; cdr3_aa: CASSHFDRARGEKLFF
d_call: NA; v_call: TRBV9; j_call: TRBJ2-1; clone_size: NA; cdr3_nt: TGTGCCAGCAGCGTAGCCCCTTATGGGGGAAACTACAATGAGCAGTTCTTC; cdr3_aa: CASSVAPYGGNYNEQFF
d_call: NA; v_call: TRBV7-2; j_call: TRBJ1-6; clone_size: once; cdr3_nt: TGTGCCAGCAGCCCGGGTTTGGGGTCTAGCTCCTATAATTCACCCCTCCACTTT; cdr3_aa: CASSPGLGSSSYNSPLHF
d_call: NA; v_call: TRBV4-1; j_call: TRBJ2-7; clone_size: NA; cdr3_nt: TGCGCCAGCAGCCTTAGACACTCAACTTTCGCAGTAATCTACGAGCAGTACTTC; cdr3_aa: CASSLRHSTFAVIYEQYF
d_call: NA; v_call: TRBV19; j_call: TRBJ1-5; clone_size: NA; cdr3_nt: TGTGCCAGTAGTCATCGACAGCACAATCAGCCCCAGCATTTT; cdr3_aa: CASSHRQHNQPQHF
d_call: TRBD1; v_call: TRBV11-1; j_call: TRBJ2-3; clone_size: once; cdr3_nt: TGTGCCAGTCATTCCCGGGACAGGGGCACAGATACGCAGTATTTT; cdr3_aa: CASHSRDRGTDTQYF
d_call: NA; v_call: TRBV18; j_call: TRBJ2-7; clone_size: NA; cdr3_nt: TGTGCCAGCTCACTGGGACGTGACGAGCAGTACTTC; cdr3_aa: CASSLGRDEQYF
d_call: NA; v_call: TRBV6-6; j_call: TRBJ1-6; clone_size: NA; cdr3_nt: TGTGCCAGCAGTCCGCCTGGCCTCAATTCACCCCTCCACTTT; cdr3_aa: CASSPPGLNSPLHF
d_call: NA; v_call: TRBV2; j_call: TRBJ2-2; clone_size: NA; cdr3_nt: TGTGCCAGCAGTGAAAACCCAGGGGCGGACACCGGGGAGCTGTTTTTT; cdr3_aa: CASSENPGADTGELFF
d_call: TRBD1; v_call: TRBV9; j_call: TRBJ1-2; clone_size: NA; cdr3_nt: TGTGCCAGCAGCGCCAGGGACAGGGGCATCTATGGCTACACCTTC; cdr3_aa: CASSARDRGIYGYTF
d_call: TRBD1; v_call: TRBV7-8; j_call: TRBJ2-1; clone_size: once; cdr3_nt: TGTGCCAGCAGCTTAGCGGGCGGGACAGGGGGCGATGAGCAGTTCTTC; cdr3_aa: CASSLAGGTGGDEQFF
d_call: TRBD1; v_call: TRBV6-4; j_call: TRBJ1-2; clone_size: NA; cdr3_nt: TGTGCCAGCAGTGATCCAACAGGGGTAGGCTACACCTTC; cdr3_aa: CASSDPTGVGYTF
d_call: NA; v_call: TRBV5-8; j_call: TRBJ1-1; clone_size: NA; cdr3_nt: TGTGCCAGCAGCTTGGTTGGGGGGCCGGACACTGAAGCTTTCTTT; cdr3_aa: CASSLVGGPDTEAFF
d_call: TRBD2; v_call: TRBV5-1; j_call: TRBJ2-1; clone_size: NA; cdr3_nt: TGCGCCAGCGGCCTAGCGGGGGAGCAGTTCTTC; cdr3_aa: CASGLAGEQFF
d_call: NA; v_call: TRBV25-1; j_call: TRBJ2-2; clone_size: NA; cdr3_nt: TGTGCCAGCAGCGAGGTAGGGAAGAACACCGGGGAGCTGTTTTTT; cdr3_aa: CASSEVGKNTGELFF
d_call: TRBD1; v_call: TRBV2; j_call: TRBJ1-1; clone_size: NA; cdr3_nt: TGTGCCAGCAGAACAGGGGGACTATCGAACACTGAAGCTTTCTTT; cdr3_aa: CASRTGGLSNTEAFF
d_call: NA; v_call: TRBV18; j_call: TRBJ1-5; clone_size: NA; cdr3_nt: TGTGCCAGCTCCAGAGGTGGGGTTAGCAATCAGCCCCAGCATTTT; cdr3_aa: CASSRGGVSNQPQHF
d_call: TRBD1; v_call: TRBV7-2; j_call: TRBJ2-2; clone_size: NA; cdr3_nt: TGTGCCAGCAGCTTCCGTTCAGACAGGGACACCGGGGAGCTGTTTTTT; cdr3_aa: CASSFRSDRDTGELFF
d_call: NA; v_call: TRBV5-1; j_call: TRBJ1-4; clone_size: NA; cdr3_nt: TGCGCCAGCAGCTTGGCTCAGTTCAATGAAAAACTGTTTTTT; cdr3_aa: CASSLAQFNEKLFF
d_call: NA; v_call: TRBV19; j_call: TRBJ1-2; clone_size: NA; cdr3_nt: TGTGCCAGTGAAAATACTAACTATGGCTACACCTTC; cdr3_aa: CASENTNYGYTF